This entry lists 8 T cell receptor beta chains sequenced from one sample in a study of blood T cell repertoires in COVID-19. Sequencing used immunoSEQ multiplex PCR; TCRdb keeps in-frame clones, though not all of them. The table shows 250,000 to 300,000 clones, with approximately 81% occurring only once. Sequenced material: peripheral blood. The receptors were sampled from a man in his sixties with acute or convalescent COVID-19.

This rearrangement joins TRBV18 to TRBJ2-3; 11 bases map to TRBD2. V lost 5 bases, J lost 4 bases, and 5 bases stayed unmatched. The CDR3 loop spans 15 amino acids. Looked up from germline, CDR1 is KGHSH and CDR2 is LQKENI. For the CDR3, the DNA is TGTGCCAGCTCAAAGACTAGCGGGATCCCAGATACGCAGTATTTT. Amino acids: CASSKTSGIPDTQYF.

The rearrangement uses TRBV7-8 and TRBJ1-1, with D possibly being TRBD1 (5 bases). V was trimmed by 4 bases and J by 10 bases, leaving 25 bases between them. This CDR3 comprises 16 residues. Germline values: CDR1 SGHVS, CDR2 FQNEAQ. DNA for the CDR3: TGTGCCAGCAGCTCCACCCGTTACAGGCCCGCCCAGGTAGCTTTCTTT. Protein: CASSSTRYRPAQVAFF.

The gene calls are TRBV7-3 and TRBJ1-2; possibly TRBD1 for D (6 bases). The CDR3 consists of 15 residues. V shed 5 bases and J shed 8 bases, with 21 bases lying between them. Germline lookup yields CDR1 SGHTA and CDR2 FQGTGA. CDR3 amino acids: CASSPGVGNVMGYTF. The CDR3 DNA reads TGTGCCAGCAGCCCAGGGGTCGGGAACGTGATGGGCTACACCTTC. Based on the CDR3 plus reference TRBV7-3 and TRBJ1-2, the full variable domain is GAGVSQTPSNKVTEKGKYVELRCDPISGHTALYWYRQSLGQGPEFLIYFQGTGAADDSGLPNDRFFAVRPEGSVSTLKIQRTERGDSAVYLCASSPGVGNVMGYTFGSGTRLTVV.

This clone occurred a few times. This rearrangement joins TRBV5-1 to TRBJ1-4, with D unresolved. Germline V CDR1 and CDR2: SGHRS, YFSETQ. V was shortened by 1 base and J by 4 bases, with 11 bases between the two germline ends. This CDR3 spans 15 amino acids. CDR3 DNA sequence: TGCGCCAGCAGCTTGTTGGGTGAGGGTAATGAAAAACTGTTTTTT. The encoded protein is CASSLLGEGNEKLFF.

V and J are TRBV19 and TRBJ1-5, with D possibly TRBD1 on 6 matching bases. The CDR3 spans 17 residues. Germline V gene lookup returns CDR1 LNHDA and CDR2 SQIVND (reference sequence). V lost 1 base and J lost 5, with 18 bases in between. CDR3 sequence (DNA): TGTGCCAGTAGTATAGCTGGGACACCGTTTCAGTATCAGCCCCAGCATTTT. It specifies CASSIAGTPFQYQPQHF.

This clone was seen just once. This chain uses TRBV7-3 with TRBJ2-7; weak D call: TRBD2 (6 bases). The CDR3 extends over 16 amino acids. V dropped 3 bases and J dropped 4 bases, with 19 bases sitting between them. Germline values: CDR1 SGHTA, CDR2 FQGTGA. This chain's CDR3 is CASSFQDGRGGYEQYF. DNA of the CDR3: TGTGCCAGCAGCTTTCAAGACGGGAGAGGCGGGTACGAGCAGTACTTC. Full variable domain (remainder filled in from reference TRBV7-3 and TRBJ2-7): GAGVSQTPSNKVTEKGKYVELRCDPISGHTALYWYRQSLGQGPEFLIYFQGTGAADDSGLPNDRFFAVRPEGSVSTLKIQRTERGDSAVYLCASSFQDGRGGYEQYFGPGTRLTVT.

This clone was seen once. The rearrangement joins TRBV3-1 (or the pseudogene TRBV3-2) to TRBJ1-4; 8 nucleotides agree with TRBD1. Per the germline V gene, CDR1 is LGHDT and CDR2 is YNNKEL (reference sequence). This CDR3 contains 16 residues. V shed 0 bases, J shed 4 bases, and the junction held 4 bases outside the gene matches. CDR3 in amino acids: CASSQDRGLINEKLFF. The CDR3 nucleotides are TGTGCCAGCAGCCAAGACAGGGGGCTCATTAATGAAAAACTGTTTTTT.

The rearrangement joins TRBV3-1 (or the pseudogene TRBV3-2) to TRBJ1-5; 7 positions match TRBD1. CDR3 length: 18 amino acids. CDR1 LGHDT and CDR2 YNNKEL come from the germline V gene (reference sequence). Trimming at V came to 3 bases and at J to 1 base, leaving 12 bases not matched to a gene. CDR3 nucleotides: TGTGCCAGCAGCCAGTCGGGAGGGGGCGAGAGAAGCAATCAGCCCCAGCATTTT. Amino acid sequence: CASSQSGGGERSNQPQHF.